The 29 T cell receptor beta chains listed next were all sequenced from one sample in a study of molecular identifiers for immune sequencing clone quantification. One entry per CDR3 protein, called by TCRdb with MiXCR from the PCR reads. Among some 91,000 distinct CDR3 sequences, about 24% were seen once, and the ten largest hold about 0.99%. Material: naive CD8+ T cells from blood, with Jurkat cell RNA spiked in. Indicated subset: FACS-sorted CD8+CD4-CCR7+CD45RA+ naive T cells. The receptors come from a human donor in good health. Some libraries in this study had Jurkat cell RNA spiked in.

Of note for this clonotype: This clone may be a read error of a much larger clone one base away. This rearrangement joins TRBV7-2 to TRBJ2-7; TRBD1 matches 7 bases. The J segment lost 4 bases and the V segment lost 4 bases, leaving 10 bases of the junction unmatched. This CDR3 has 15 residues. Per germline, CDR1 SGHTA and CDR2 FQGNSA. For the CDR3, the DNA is TGTGCCAGCAGCTCAGTTTACAGGGGTGATTACGAGCAGTACTTC. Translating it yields CASSSVYRGDYEQYF.

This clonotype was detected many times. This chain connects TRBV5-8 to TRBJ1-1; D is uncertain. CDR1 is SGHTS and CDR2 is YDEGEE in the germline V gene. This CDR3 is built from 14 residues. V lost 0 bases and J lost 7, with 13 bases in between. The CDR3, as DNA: TGTGCCAGCAGCTTGGATATAGGGTCATTTGAAGCTTTCTTT. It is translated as CASSLDIGSFEAFF.

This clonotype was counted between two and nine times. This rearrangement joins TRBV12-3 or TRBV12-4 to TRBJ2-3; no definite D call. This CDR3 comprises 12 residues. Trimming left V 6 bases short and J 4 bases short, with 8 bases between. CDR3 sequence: CASRPLADTQYF. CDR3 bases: TGTGCCAGCAGACCGCTCGCAGATACGCAGTATTTT.

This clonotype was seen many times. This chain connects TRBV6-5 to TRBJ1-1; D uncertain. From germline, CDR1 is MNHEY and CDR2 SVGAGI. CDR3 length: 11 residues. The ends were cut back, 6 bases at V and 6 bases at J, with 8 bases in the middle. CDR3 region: CASRSSSEAFF. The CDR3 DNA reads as TGTGCCAGCAGGTCGTCATCTGAAGCTTTCTTT.

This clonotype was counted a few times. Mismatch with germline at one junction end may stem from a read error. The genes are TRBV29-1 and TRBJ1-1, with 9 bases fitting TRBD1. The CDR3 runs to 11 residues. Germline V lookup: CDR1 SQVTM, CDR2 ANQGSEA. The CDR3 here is CSGTGGTGAFF. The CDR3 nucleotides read TGCAGCGGTACAGGGGGCACTGGAGCTTTCTTT.

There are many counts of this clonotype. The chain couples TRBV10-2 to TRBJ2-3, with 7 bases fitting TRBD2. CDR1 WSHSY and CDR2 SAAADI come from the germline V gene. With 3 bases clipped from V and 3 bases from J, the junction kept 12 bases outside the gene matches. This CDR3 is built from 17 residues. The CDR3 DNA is TGCGCCAGCAGTGACCCCGCCCGGGACTACAAAACAGATACGCAGTATTTT. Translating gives CASSDPARDYKTDTQYF.

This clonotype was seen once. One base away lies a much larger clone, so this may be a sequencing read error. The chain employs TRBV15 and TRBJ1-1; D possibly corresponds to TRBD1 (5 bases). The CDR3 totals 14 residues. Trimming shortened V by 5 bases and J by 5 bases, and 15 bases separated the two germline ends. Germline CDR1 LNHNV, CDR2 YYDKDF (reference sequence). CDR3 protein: CATSDQGLWTEAFF. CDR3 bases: TGTGCCACCAGCGATCAGGGCCTCTGGACTGAAGCTTTCTTT.

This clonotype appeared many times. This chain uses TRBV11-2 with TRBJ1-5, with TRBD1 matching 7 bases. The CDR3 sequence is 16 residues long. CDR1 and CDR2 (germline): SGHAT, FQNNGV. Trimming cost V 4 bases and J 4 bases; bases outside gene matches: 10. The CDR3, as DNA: TGTGCCAGCAGCTCACCCGGGACAGAATTAAATCAGCCCCAGCATTTT. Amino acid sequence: CASSSPGTELNQPQHF.

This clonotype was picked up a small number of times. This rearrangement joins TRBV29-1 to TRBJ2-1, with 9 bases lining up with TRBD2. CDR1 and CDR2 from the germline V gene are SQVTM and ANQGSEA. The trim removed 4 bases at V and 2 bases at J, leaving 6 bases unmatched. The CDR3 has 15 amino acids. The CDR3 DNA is TGCAGCGTTGGACTAGCGGCAACAACCTACAATGAGCAGTTCTTC. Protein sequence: CSVGLAATTYNEQFF.

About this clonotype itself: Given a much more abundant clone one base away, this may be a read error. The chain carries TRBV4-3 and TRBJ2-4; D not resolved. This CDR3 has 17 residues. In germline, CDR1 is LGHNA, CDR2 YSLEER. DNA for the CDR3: TGCGCCAGCAGCCAAGAAGCTGGCCCCTTAGCCAAAAACACTCAGTACTTC. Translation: CASSQEAGPLAKNTQYF.

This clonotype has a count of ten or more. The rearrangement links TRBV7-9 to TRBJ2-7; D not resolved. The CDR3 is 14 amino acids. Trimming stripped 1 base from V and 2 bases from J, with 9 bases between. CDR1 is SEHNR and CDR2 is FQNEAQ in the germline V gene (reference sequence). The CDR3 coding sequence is TGTGCCAGCAGCTTAGGCGACGAAGCCTACGAGCAGTACTTC. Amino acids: CASSLGDEAYEQYF.

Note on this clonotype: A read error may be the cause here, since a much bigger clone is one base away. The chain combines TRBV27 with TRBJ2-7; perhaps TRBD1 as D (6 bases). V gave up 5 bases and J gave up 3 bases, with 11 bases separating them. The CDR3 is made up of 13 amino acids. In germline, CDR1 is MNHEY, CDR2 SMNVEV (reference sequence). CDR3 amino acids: CASSDGQNYEQYF. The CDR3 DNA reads TGTGCCAGCAGTGACGGACAGAACTACGAGCAGTACTTC.

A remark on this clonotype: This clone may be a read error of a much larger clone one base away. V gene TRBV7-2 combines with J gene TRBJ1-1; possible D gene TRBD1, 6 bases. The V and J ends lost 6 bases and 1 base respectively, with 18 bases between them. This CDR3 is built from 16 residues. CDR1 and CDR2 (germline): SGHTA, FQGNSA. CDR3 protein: CASSPRDRTKNTEAFF. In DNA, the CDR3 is TGTGCCAGCAGTCCCAGAGACAGGACGAAGAACACTGAAGCTTTCTTT.

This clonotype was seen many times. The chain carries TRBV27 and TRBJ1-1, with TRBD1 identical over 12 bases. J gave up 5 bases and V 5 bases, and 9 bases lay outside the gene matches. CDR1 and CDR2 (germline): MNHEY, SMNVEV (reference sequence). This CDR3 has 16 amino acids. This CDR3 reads CASSLTGTGGATEAFF. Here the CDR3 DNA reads TGTGCCAGCAGTCTAACCGGGACAGGGGGCGCAACTGAAGCTTTCTTT.

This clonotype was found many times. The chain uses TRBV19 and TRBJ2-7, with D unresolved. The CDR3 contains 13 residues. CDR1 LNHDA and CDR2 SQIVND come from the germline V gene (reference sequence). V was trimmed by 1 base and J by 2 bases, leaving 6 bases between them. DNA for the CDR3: TGTGCCAGTAGTATAGGCCTAACCTACGAGCAGTACTTC. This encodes CASSIGLTYEQYF.

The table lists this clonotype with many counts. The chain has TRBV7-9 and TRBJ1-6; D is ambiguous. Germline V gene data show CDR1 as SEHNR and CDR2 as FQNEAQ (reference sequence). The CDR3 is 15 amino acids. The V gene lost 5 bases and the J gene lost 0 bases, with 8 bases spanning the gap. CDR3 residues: CASSPSGSYNSPLHF. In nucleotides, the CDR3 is TGTGCCAGCAGCCCCTCCGGCTCCTATAATTCACCCCTCCACTTT.

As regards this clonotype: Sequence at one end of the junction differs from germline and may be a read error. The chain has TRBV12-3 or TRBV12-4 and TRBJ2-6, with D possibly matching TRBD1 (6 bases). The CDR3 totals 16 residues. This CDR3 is CAGSLGRVSGANALTF. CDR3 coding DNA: TGTGCCGGCAGTTTAGGCAGGGTTTCAGGGGCCAACGCCCTGACTTTC.

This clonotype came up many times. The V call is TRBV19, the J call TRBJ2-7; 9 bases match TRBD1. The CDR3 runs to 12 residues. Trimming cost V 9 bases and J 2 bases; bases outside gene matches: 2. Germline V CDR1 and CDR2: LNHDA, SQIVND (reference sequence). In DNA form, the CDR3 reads TGTGCCAGCGGACAGGGGACCTACGAGCAGTACTTC. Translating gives CASGQGTYEQYF.

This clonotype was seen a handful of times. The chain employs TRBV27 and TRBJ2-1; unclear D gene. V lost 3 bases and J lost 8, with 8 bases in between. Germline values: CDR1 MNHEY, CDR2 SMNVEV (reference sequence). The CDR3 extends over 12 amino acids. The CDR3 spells CASSFSSDEQFF. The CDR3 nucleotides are TGTGCCAGCAGTTTCTCCTCCGATGAGCAGTTCTTC.

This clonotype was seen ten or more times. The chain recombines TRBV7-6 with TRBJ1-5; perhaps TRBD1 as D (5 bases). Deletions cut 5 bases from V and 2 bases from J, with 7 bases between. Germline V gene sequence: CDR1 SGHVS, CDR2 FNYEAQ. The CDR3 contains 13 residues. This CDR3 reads CASSATGNQPQHF. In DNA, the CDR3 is TGTGCCAGCAGCGCGACAGGCAATCAGCCCCAGCATTTT.

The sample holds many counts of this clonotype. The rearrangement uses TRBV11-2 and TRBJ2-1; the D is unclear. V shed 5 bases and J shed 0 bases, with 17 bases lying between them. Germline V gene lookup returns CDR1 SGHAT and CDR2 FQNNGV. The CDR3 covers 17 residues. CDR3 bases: TGTGCCAGCAGCCATAGGACGGAATCGAGCTCCTACAATGAGCAGTTCTTC. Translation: CASSHRTESSSYNEQFF.

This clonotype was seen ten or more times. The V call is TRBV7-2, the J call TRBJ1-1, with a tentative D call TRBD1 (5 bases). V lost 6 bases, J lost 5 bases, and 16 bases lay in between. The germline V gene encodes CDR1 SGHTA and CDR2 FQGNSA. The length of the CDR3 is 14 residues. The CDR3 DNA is TGTGCCAGCAGGGAGGCGCGCGGGGCGACTGAAGCTTTCTTT. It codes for CASREARGATEAFF.

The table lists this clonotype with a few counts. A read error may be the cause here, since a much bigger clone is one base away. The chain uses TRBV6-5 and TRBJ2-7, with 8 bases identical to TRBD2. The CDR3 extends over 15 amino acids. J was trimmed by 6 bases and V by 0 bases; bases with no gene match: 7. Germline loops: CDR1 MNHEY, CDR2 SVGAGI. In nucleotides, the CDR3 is TGTGCCAGCAGTTACTCGGGCGGGAGGAGCGGCGAGCAGTACTTC. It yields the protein CASSYSGGRSGEQYF.

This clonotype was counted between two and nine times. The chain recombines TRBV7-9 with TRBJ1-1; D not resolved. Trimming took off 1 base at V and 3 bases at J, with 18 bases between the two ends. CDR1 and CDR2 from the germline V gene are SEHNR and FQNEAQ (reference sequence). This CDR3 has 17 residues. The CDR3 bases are TGTGCCAGCAGCTTAGGTCTAAAAGGCGGGGTACACACTGAAGCTTTCTTT. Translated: CASSLGLKGGVHTEAFF.

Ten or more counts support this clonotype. CDR3 DNA: TGCAGCGTTGAAGTAGACAGGGGGCTGCAGGAGACCCAGTACTTC. This codes for CSVEVDRGLQETQYF. This sequence joins TRBV29-1 and TRBJ2-5, with 10 bases that match TRBD1. The CDR3 consists of 15 residues. The germline V gene encodes CDR1 SQVTM and CDR2 ANQGSEA. Germline trimming cut 1 base from V and 5 bases from J; bases unmatched to any gene: 7.

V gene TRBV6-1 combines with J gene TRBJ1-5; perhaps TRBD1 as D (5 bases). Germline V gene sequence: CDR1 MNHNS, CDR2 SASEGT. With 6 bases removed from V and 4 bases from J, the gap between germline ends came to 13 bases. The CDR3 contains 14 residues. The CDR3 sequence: CASRAGGTNQPQHF. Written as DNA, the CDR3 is TGTGCCAGCAGGGCGGGGGGGACGAATCAGCCCCAGCATTTT.

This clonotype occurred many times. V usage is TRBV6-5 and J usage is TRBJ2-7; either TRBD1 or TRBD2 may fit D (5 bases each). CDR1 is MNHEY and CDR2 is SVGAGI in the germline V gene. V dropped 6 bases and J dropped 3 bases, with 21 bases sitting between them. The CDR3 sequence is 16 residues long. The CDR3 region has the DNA TGTGCCAGCAGATTGTACCGGGACGGAGCACTCTACGAGCAGTACTTC. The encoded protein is CASRLYRDGALYEQYF.

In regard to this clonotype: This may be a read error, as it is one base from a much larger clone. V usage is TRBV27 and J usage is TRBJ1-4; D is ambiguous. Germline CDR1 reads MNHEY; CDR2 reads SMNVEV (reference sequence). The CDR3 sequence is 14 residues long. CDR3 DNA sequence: TGTGCCAGCAGTCCGACTGGGTTTTTCGAAAAAGTGTTTTTT. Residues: CASSPTGFFEKVFF.

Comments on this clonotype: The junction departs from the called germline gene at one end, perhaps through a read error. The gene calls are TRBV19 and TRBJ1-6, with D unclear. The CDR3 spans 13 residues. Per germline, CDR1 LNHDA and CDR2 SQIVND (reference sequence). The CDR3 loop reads CASSIAGNSSLHF. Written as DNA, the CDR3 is TGTGCCAGTAGTATAGCCGGGAATTCATCCCTCCACTTT.